This is a list of T cell receptor beta chains from one sample in a study of identical twins. TCRdb used MiXCR to reprocess the 5' RACE reads, holding one entry per CDR3 protein. The table lists about 890,000 distinct CDR3 sequences, roughly an eighth of them singletons. In addition, the sample was reused for a study of yellow fever vaccine responses in identical twins.

Sequencing used PBMCs. These receptors were collected from a woman aged 18-29 years in good health. Both conserved end residues are part of each CDR3. A D gene is named only where the DNA matches it firmly. Clone size appears in some rows only: once, few, many, or a class for an expanded clone.

size,D,J,V,DNA,CDR3
many,.,TRBJ1-1,TRBV5-5,TGTGCCAGCAGCTTGTGGCGAATGAACACTGAAGCTTTCTTT,CASSLWRMNTEAFF
many,.,TRBJ1-6,TRBV12-3/TRBV12-4,TGTGCCAGCAGTTTAAGTGGGGATGGTACTTCACCCCTCCACTTT,CASSLSGDGTSPLHF
few,.,TRBJ2-1,TRBV5-1,TGCGCCAGCAGCACCGGTCATAGAGGGTCCAATGAGCAGTTCTTC,CASSTGHRGSNEQFF
once,.,TRBJ2-7,TRBV11-1,TGTGCCAGCAGCTTAGCATCCGGGACTTTCTACGAGCAGTACTTC,CASSLASGTFYEQYF
.,.,TRBJ1-5,TRBV19,TGTGCCAGTAGTTACCAGACCCCTAATCAGCCCCAGCATTTT,CASSYQTPNQPQHF
.,TRBD2,TRBJ2-5,TRBV5-1,TGCGCCAGCAGCTTGGTAGCGGGGGCAGAGACCCAGTACTTC,CASSLVAGAETQYF
few,TRBD1,TRBJ1-2,TRBV3-1,TGTGCCAGCACGCACCGGGACAGGCAGCTTGGCTACACCTTC,CASTHRDRQLGYTF
few,.,TRBJ2-1,TRBV7-2,TGTGCCAGCAGCTTACATGGGTCCCCGACGTATGAGCAGTTCTTC,CASSLHGSPTYEQFF
few,.,TRBJ2-5,TRBV29-1,TGCAGCGTTAATGGCAGCCCGGTGGGGACCCAGTACTTC,CSVNGSPVGTQYF
many,TRBD1,TRBJ1-1,TRBV9,TGTGCCAGCAGCGTAGAGGGGACAGGGATGAACACTGAAGCTTTCTTT,CASSVEGTGMNTEAFF
.,.,TRBJ2-7,TRBV3-1,TGTGCCAGCAGGCTGGGGCGCCTCAGCGAGCAGTACTTC,CASRLGRLSEQYF
few,.,TRBJ2-1,TRBV5-1,TGCGCCAGCACCCCCTCCATCAGTGAGCAGTTCTTC,CASTPSISEQFF
.,.,TRBJ2-7,TRBV28,TGTGCCAGCAGTTTAACGGGGGGCCGACCCTACGAGCAGTACTTC,CASSLTGGRPYEQYF
.,.,TRBJ1-4,TRBV20-1,TGCAGTGCTAGTTTGGTTTGGGGGGAAAAACTGTTTTTT,CSASLVWGEKLFF
many,.,TRBJ1-4,TRBV12-3/TRBV12-4,TGTGCCAGCAGTCAAAAGACAGGTTCTAATGAAAAACTGTTTTTT,CASSQKTGSNEKLFF